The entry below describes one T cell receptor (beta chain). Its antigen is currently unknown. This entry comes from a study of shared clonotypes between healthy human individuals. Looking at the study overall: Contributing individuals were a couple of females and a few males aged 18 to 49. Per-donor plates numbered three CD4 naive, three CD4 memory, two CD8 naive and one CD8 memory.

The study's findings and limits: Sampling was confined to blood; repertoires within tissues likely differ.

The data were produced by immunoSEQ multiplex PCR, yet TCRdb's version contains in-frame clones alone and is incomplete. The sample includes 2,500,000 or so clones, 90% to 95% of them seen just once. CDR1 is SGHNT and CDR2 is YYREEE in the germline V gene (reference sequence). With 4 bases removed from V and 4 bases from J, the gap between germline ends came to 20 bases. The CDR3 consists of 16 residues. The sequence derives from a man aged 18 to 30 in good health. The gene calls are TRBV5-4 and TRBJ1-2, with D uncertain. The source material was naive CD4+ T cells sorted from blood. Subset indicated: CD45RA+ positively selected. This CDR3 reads CASSADPMGTLYGYTF. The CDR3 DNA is TGTGCCAGCAGCGCCGACCCTATGGGCACCCTCTATGGCTACACCTTC.